The table lists the clone carrying this T cell receptor beta chain with a count of one. Its specificity is not known. Since all of the isolated RNA was reverse transcribed, expressed TCRB transcripts were what got sequenced. There were some 3.6 million reads on average in the naive, central memory and regulatory T cell samples. Method: immunoSEQ multiplex PCR; TCRdb's copy keeps in-frame clones and lacks some. The sample lists over 40,000 clones, roughly 70% occurring once. This sample is drawn from a study of beta chain features in type 1 diabetes. Broader study findings: Moderate but significant shortening of TCRB CDR3s was recorded in all four CD4+ subsets from Type 1 diabetes patients. More deletions and fewer insertions at VDJ junctions were found in patients with type 1 diabetes. In these data, an HLA type influence on TCRB rearrangement remained unresolved. Within patients, naive, central memory and Treg TCRB repertoires seemed more similar than within healthy donors.

The ends lost 3 bases at V and 5 bases at J; junction bases unmatched: 9. Germline CDR1 MNHEY, CDR2 SMNVEV (reference sequence). The CDR3 extends over 16 amino acids. The chain couples TRBV27 to TRBJ2-3, with 9 nucleotides matching TRBD1. The sample consisted of Tregs from blood. The TCR comes from a woman younger than 35 with type 1 diabetes. In DNA, the CDR3 is TGTGCCAGCAGTTTGATCCCCGGGACAGGGCGAGATACGCAGTATTTT. Its protein product is CASSLIPGTGRDTQYF.